This section outlines one TCR beta chain sequence together with its context. The entry originates in a study of blood T cell repertoires in COVID-19. About the study: In each case, the material was cDNA or gDNA derived from T cells, B-cell-depleted T cells, or PBMCs.

V was clipped by 4 bases and J by 7 bases, with 11 bases between them. The CDR3 contains 13 residues. The V gene's germline CDR1 is SNHLY and CDR2 FYNNEI. TCRdb keeps only in-frame clones here, not all; method: immunoSEQ multiplex PCR. Among roughly 390,000 clones listed, 85% were seen once. The chain links TRBV2 to TRBJ1-3; possible D gene TRBD1, 6 bases. The clonotype originates from a woman younger than 30 with acute or convalescent COVID-19. Material for sequencing was peripheral blood. CDR3 protein: CASSAQGENTIYF. DNA for the CDR3: TGTGCCAGCAGTGCACAGGGAGAGAACACCATATATTTT.